This T cell receptor (beta chain) came from a study of a mutant IDH1 vaccine in newly diagnosed glioma. Study details: In some groups vaccination began 4-6 weeks post-radiotherapy; others received it with temozolomide. Radiotherapy, temozolomide, or both had been given previously, and both were given to most.

The time point was: week 11, during vaccination. Every vaccine dose comprised 300 ug of mutant IDH1 20-mer peptide plus topical imiquimod. The data were produced by immunoSEQ multiplex PCR, yet TCRdb's version contains in-frame clones alone and is incomplete. The data show 110,000 or so clones, around 90% seen once. This clone has a single count. Antigen specificity is unknown. This clonotype was sampled from a woman in her fifties or sixties with glioma. The sequences come from PBMCs, collected from a glioma patient whose treatment included an IDH1 peptide vaccine.

CDR3 residues: CASSLEGVNQPQHF. The CDR3 nucleotides read TGTGCCAGCAGCTTAGAAGGGGTCAATCAGCCCCAGCATTTT. This chain connects TRBV7-8 to TRBJ1-5, with D perhaps TRBD1 (5 bases). The V and J ends lost 1 base and 3 bases respectively, with 7 bases between them. The CDR3 is made up of 14 amino acids. The germline gives CDR1 SGHVS, CDR2 FQNEAQ.